This T cell receptor (beta chain) was sequenced during a study of immune evolution from preneoplasia to lung adenocarcinoma. Study in general: HLA loss of heterozygosity: over 5.5% AIS, less than 18% MIA, about 35% ADC, none AAH. The study's findings and limits: Top clone share appeared to fall from AAH through AIS, MIA, adenocarcinoma.

V shed 3 bases and J shed 10 bases, with 7 bases lying between them. Germline assignment: CDR1 LGHNT and CDR2 FRNRAP. CDR3 size: 11 residues. Concerning this clone: Its antigen is still unknown.

Repertoires were generated with immunoSEQ multiplex PCR, while TCRdb's copy carries only in-frame clones and drops some. The sample has over 11,000 clones; 80% to 90% are singletons. This receptor was identified in a person between 70 and 80 years old with lung adenocarcinoma. The specimen was FFPE minimally invasive lung adenocarcinoma tissue. The rearrangement links TRBV12-5 to TRBJ1-5; D not resolved. CDR3 residues: CASGLKEPQHF. In nucleotides, the CDR3 is TGTGCTAGTGGTTTAAAGGAACCCCAGCATTTT.